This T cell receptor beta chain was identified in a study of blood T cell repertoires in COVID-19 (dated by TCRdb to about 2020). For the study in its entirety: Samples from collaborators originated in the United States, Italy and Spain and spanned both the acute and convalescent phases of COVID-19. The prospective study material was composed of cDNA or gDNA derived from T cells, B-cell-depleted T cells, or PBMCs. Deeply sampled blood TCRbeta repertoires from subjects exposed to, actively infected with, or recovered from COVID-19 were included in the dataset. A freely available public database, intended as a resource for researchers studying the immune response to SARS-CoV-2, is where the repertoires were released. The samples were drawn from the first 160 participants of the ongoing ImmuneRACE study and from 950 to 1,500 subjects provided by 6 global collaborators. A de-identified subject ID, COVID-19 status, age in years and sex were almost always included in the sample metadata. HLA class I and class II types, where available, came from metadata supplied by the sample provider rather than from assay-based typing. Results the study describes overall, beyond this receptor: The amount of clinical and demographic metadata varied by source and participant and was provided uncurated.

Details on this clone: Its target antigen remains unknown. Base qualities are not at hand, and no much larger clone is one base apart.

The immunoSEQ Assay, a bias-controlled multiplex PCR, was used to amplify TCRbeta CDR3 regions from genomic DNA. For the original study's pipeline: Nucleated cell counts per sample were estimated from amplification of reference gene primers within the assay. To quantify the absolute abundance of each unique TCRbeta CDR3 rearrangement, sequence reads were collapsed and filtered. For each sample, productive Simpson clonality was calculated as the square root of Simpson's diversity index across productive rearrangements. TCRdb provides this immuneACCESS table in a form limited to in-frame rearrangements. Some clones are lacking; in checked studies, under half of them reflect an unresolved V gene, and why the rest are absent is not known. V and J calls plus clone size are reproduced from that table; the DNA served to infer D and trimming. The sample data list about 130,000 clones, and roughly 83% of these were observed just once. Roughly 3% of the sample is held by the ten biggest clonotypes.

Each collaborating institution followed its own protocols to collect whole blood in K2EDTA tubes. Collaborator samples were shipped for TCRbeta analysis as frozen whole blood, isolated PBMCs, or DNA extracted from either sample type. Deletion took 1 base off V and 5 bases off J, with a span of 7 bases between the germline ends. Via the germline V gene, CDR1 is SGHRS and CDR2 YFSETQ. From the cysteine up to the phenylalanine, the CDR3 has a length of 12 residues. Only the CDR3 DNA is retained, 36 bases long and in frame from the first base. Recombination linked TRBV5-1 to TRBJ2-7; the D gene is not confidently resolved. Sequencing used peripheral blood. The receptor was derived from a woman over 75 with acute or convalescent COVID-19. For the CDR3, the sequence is CASSLWRNEQYF. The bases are TGCGCCAGCAGCTTGTGGCGGAACGAGCAGTACTTC.